What follows is one T cell receptor (beta chain) and its context. The target antigen is unknown. The study ran its PCR with 60 Vbeta and 13 Jbeta primers. Profiling relied on immunoSEQ multiplex PCR, and the TCRdb table lists in-frame clones only, not all of them. This table holds approximately 140,000 clones, around 81% found once. The germline V gene has CDR1 ENHRY and CDR2 SYGVKD. V gave up 5 bases and J gave up 11 bases; unmatched junction bases: 12. The CDR3 has 15 amino acids. This sample stems from a study of cytomegalovirus exposure and HLA in healthy donors. Study-level information: Most donors, 70% to 85% of more than 300 genotyped, fell in the Caucasian-associated ancestry cluster. Whole-study results and caveats: Segments of the TCR beta V type were, in most cases, productive about 87% or about 30% of the time in an earlier analysis. The study put some 150 TCR beta chains on its list as cytomegalovirus-associated. Later analysis reportedly placed an Asian-associated ancestry cluster below the roughly 680-donor mean in N-insertions.

This TCR was recovered from a young man in good health and CMV-seronegative. What was sequenced was PBMCs. J is TRBJ1-1 and V is TRBV10-3, with 12 bases aligning to TRBD1. The CDR3 here is CAISQFSPGQGAAFF. The CDR3 bases are TGTGCCATCAGTCAATTTTCACCGGGACAGGGGGCGGCTTTCTTT.